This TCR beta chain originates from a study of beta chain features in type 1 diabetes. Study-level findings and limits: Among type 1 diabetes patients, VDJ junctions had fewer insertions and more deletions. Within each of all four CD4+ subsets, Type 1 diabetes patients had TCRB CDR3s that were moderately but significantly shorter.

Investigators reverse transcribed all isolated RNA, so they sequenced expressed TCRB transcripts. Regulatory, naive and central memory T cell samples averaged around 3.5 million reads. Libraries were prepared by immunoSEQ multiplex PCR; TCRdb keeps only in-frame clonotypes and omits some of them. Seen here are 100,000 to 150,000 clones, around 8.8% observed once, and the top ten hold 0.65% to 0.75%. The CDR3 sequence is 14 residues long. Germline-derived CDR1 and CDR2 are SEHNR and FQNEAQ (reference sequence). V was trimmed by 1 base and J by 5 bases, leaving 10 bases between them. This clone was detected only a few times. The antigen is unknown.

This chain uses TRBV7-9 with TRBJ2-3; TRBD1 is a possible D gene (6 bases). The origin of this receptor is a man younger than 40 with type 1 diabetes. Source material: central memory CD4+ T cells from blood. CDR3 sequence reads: CASSLVPGQDTQYF. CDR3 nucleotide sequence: TGTGCCAGCAGCTTAGTCCCGGGACAAGATACGCAGTATTTT.